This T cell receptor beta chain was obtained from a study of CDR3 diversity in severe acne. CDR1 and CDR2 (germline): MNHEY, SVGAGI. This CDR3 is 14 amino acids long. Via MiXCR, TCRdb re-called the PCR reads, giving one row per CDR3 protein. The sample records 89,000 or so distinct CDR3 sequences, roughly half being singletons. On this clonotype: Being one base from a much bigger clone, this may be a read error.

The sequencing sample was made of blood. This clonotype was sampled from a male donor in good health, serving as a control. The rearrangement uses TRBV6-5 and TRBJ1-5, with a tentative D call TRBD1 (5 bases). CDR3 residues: CASGYSEGFQPQHF. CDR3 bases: TGTGCCAGCGGTTACTCCGAGGGGTTCCAGCCCCAGCATTTT.